This is a list of T cell receptor beta chains from one sample in a study of blood T cell repertoires in COVID-19. The table came from immunoSEQ multiplex PCR; TCRdb's copy has only in-frame clones and leaves some out. Found here are 300,000 or so clones, about 89% of them singletons; the top ten hold approximately 8%. The source material was peripheral blood. These receptors came from a woman aged 50 to 60 who had recovered from COVID-19. Each CDR3 is given with its conserved first and last residue. D genes are given only for firm matches.

>TRBJ2-7|TRBV6-5|TRBD1
TGTGCCAGCGGGACAGGCAACTACGAGCAGTACTTC
CASGTGNYEQYF
>TRBJ2-3|TRBV3-1/TRBV3-2|TRBD1
TGTGCCAGCAGCCAAGTCGGGACAGGGCTCACAGATACGCAGTATTTT
CASSQVGTGLTDTQYF
>TRBJ1-2|TRBV15|-
TGTGCCACCAGCAGAGGAGGGCTACTAGGTGCGAACTATGGCTACACCTTC
CATSRGGLLGANYGYTF
>TRBJ1-1|TRBV5-1|-
TGCGCCAGCAGTCTAAGAGGCGAAGCTTTCTTT
CASSLRGEAFF
>TRBJ1-6|TRBV27|TRBD1
TGTGCCAGCGCATACAGGGGGTCACCCCTCCACTTT
CASAYRGSPLHF
>TRBJ1-1|TRBV9|-
TGTGCCAGCAGCGTCCGGGGAACTATGAACACTGAAGCTTTCTTT
CASSVRGTMNTEAFF
>TRBJ2-3|TRBV4-1|-
TGCGCCAGCAGCGGAGGCGAGCGGACCTCCCGGGCGGATACGCAGTATTTT
CASSGGERTSRADTQYF
>TRBJ1-6|TRBV6-2/TRBV6-3|TRBD1
TGTGCCAGCAGTCGCAACGACAGGGATAATTCACCCCTCCACTTT
CASSRNDRDNSPLHF
>TRBJ2-1|TRBV12-3/TRBV12-4|-
TGTGCCAGCAGAAGCAATTCGGGGAAGCAGTTCTTC
CASRSNSGKQFF
>TRBJ1-6|TRBV7-2|-
TGTGCCAGCAGCTACCACGGGGGGGGTAATAATTCACCCCTCCACTTT
CASSYHGGGNNSPLHF